This T cell receptor (beta chain) appears in the sequencing data of a study of blood T cell repertoires in COVID-19. Under the authors' procedure: By means of reference gene primer amplification, nucleated cell counts were estimated. The repertoire was sequenced with immunoSEQ multiplex PCR; TCRdb's copy has only in-frame clones and lacks some. V and J calls and clone size are given by that table; D and trimming were obtained from the DNA. The sample has roughly 300,000 clones, around 90% seen once; the top ten hold 1% to 1.3%. Study members were between roughly 18 and 100 years old and lived in approximately 25 US regions. All recovered Cohort 3 donors got two negative PCRs, got clearance, or saw symptom resolution. The CDR3 length is 15 residues. In germline, CDR1 is KGHDR, CDR2 SFDVKD. J lost 3 bases, V lost 3 bases, and 5 bases had no gene match.

The chain has TRBV24-1 and TRBJ1-1, with 8 bases that match TRBD1. Sequenced material: PBMCs or T cells enriched from blood (not recorded which). This TCR derives from a woman in her 30s who had recovered from COVID-19. The DNA for the CDR3 is TGTGCCACCAGTGATCCCGGGACAGGAGACACTGAAGCTTTCTTT. Encoded protein: CATSDPGTGDTEAFF.